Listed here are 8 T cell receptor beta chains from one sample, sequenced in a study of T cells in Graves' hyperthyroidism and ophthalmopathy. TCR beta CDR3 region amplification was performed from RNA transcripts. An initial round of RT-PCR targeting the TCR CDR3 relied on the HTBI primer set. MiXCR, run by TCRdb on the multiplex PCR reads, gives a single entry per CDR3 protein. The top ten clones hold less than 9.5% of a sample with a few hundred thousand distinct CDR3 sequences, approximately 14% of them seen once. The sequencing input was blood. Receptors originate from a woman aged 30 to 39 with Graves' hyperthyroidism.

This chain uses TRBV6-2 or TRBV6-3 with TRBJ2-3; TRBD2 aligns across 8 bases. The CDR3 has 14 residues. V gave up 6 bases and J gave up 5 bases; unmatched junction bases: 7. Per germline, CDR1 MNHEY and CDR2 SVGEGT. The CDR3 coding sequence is TGTGCCAGCAGAAGAGCGGGAGTTGGAGATACGCAGTATTTT. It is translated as CASRRAGVGDTQYF.

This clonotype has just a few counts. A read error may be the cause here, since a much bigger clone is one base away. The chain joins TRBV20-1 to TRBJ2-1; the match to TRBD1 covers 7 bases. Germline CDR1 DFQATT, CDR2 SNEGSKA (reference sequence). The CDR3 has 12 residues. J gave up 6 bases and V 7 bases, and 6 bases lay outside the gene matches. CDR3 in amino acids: CSVTAGGNEQFF. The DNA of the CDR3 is TGCAGTGTTACGGCAGGGGGCAATGAGCAGTTCTTC.

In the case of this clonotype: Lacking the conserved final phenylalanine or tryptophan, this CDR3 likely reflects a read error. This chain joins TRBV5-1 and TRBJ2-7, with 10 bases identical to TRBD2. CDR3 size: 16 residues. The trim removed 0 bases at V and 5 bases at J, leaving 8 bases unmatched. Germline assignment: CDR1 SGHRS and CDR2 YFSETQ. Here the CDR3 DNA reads TGCGCCAGCAGCTTGGGCACTAGCGGGACCTTCGACGAGCAGTACTCC. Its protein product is CASSLGTSGTFDEQYS.

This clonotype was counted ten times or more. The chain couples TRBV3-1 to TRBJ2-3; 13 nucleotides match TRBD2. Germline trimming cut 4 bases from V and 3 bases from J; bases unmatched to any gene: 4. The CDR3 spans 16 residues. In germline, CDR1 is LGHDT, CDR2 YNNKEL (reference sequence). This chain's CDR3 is CASSPRTSGSTDTQYF. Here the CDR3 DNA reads TGTGCCAGCAGCCCTCGGACTAGCGGGAGTACAGATACGCAGTATTTT.

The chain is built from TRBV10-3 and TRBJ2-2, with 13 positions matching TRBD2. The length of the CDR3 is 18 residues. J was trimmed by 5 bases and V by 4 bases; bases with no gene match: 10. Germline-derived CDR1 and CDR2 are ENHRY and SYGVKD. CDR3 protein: CAISAPLAGGPGTGELFF. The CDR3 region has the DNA TGTGCCATCAGTGCCCCACTAGCGGGAGGGCCTGGGACCGGGGAGCTGTTTTTT.

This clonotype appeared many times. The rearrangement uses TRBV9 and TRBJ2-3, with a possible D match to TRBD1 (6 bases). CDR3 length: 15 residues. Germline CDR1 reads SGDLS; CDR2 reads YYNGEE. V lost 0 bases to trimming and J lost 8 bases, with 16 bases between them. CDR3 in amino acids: CASSVAGGPQSTQYF. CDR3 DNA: TGTGCCAGCAGCGTAGCTGGGGGCCCACAGAGTACGCAGTATTTT.

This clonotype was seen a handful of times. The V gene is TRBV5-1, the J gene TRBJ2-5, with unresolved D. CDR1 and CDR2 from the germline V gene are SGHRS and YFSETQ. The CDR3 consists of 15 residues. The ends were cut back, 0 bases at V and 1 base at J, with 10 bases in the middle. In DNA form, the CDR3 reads TGCGCCAGCAGCTTGGTTGACGGTGGCCAAGAGACCCAGTACTTC. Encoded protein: CASSLVDGGQETQYF.

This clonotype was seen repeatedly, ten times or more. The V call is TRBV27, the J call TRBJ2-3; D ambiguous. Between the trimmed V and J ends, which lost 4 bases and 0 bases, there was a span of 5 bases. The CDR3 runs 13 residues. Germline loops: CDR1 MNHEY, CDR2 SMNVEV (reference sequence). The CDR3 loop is CASSSSSTDTQYF. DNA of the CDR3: TGTGCCAGCAGTTCCAGTAGCACAGATACGCAGTATTTT.